This TCR beta chain was profiled in a study of identical twins. Broader study findings: Insertion counts were lower in abundant cord blood beta clonotypes, a trend that memory repertoires did not show.

Points on this clonotype: Its antigen is as yet unknown.

Unmatched junction bases numbered 6, after V lost 0 bases and J lost 2 bases. Germline V gene lookup returns CDR1 LGHNA and CDR2 YSLEER. The CDR3 spans 16 residues. A template switching step contributed a universal primer site, while unique molecular identifiers were present in the cDNA. Via MiXCR, TCRdb re-called the 5' RACE reads, giving one row per CDR3 protein. The sample lists 600,000 to 800,000 distinct CDR3 sequences; 21% were seen once. The sample also formed part of further work on T cells expressing NK-cell markers. According to that study: All TCR beta repertoires analysed originated from sorted CD3+CD56+NKG2C+, CD3+CD56+NKG2C- and CD3+CD56-NKG2C+ T cells. The same clonotypes also predominated in the CD3+CD56-NKG2C+ fraction of a few donors.

Material: PBMCs. The chain couples TRBV4-3 to TRBJ1-2; 7 nucleotides match TRBD1. The clonotype was recovered from a woman between 18 and 30 years old in good health. Here the CDR3 DNA reads TGCGCCAGCAGCCAAGAATTGGGGACAGTGAACTATGGCTACACCTTC. Translation: CASSQELGTVNYGYTF.